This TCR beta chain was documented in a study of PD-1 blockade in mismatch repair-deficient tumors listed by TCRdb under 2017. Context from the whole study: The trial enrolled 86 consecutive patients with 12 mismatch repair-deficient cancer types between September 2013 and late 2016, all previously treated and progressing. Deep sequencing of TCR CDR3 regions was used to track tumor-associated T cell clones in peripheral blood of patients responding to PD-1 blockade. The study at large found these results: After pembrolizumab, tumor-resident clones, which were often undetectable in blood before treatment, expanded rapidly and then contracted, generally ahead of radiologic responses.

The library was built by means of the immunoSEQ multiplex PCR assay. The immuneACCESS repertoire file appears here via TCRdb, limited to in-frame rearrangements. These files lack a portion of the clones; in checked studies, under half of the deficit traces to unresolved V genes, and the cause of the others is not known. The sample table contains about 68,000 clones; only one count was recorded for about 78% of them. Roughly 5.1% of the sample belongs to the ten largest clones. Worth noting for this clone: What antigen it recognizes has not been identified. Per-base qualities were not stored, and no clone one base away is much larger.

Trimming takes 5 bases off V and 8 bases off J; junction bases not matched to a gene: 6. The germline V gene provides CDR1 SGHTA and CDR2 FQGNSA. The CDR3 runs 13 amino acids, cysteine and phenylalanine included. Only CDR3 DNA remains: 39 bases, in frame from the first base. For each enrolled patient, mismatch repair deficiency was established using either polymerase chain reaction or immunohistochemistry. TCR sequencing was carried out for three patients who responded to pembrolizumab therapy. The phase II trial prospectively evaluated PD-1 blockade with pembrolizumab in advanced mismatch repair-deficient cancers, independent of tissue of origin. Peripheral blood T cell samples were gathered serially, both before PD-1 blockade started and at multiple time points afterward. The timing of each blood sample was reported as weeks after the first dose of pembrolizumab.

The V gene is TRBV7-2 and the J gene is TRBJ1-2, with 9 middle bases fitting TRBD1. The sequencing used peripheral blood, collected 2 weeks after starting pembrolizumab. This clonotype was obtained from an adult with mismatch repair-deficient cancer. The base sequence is TGTGCCAGCAGCAAAACAGGGGGCGCAGGCTACACCTTC. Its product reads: CASSKTGGAGYTF.